This T cell receptor beta chain was retrieved from a study of blood T cell repertoires in COVID-19. Study in general: Collection of acute and convalescent COVID-19 samples took place in the United States, Italy and Spain.

The J segment lost 6 bases and the V segment lost 2 bases, leaving 11 bases of the junction unmatched. Germline V gene data show CDR1 as SGHNT and CDR2 as YYREEE (reference sequence). CDR3 length: 17 residues. Participants had their cohort set by participant-reported clinical history. The authors' processing: By means of reference gene primer amplification, nucleated cell counts were estimated. Measured with immunoSEQ multiplex PCR; TCRdb has only the in-frame clones, and not every one. D and trimming come from the DNA, and the V and J calls and clone size come from that table. The sample includes some 190,000 clones, roughly 83% of them seen just once.

Sequencing input: PBMCs or T cells enriched from blood (not recorded which). This receptor was identified in a man aged 40-55 years with acute COVID-19. The genes are TRBV5-4 and TRBJ2-2, with 9 bases identical to TRBD2. The CDR3 nucleotides read TGTGCCAGCAGCTTAGGTGGTCACGGGACTAGCCCCGGGGAGCTGTTTTTT. Encoded protein: CASSLGGHGTSPGELFF.